A selection of T cell receptor beta chains follows, all from one sample in a study of blood T cell repertoires in COVID-19. Method: immunoSEQ multiplex PCR; TCRdb's copy keeps in-frame clones and lacks some. Here the sample spans 300,000 to 450,000 clones, 89% being singletons. Sequenced: peripheral blood. These receptors all come from a woman in her thirties with COVID-19, enrolled during active disease. The CDR3 runs from the conserved cysteine through the conserved F or W. The order of the fields is clone size, D gene, V gene, J gene, CDR3 DNA, CDR3 protein. The D gene is left open where the match is weak. Size values are once, few and many counts, or a class for expanded clones, and some rows have none.

size: NA
D: TRBD1
V: TRBV6-5
J: TRBJ1-4
DNA: TGTGCCAGCACCTTAGACAGGGGTGGGGAAAAACTGTTTTTT
CDR3: CASTLDRGGEKLFF

size: NA
D: NA
V: TRBV7-8
J: TRBJ1-5
DNA: TGTGCCAGCAGCACAGGGCTCTCCCCCAATCAGCCCCAGCATTTT
CDR3: CASSTGLSPNQPQHF

size: once
D: NA
V: TRBV11-3
J: TRBJ2-1
DNA: TGTGCCAGCAGCCCTACTAGGTTCAATGAGCAGTTCTTC
CDR3: CASSPTRFNEQFF

size: NA
D: TRBD1
V: TRBV10-3
J: TRBJ1-5
DNA: TGTGCCATCAGTTCAGGGGGCGGTCAGCCCCAGCATTTT
CDR3: CAISSGGGQPQHF

size: NA
D: TRBD2
V: TRBV27
J: TRBJ2-1
DNA: TGTGCCAGCAGTTTAAAGGGGCTAGCGGGAATACCCTACAATGAGCAGTTCTTC
CDR3: CASSLKGLAGIPYNEQFF

size: NA
D: TRBD2
V: TRBV2
J: TRBJ2-2
DNA: TGTGCCAGCGTAACCGGGACTACCGAGACCGGGGAGCTGTTTTTT
CDR3: CASVTGTTETGELFF

size: NA
D: TRBD2
V: TRBV19
J: TRBJ2-1
DNA: TGTGCCAGTGGGTGGCTAGCGGGGGGTAATGAGCAGTTCTTC
CDR3: CASGWLAGGNEQFF

size: NA
D: NA
V: TRBV27
J: TRBJ2-3
DNA: TGTGCCAGCAGTTTGGGGCTTTCCGAGATGGCAGATACGCAGTATTTT
CDR3: CASSLGLSEMADTQYF

size: NA
D: TRBD2
V: TRBV2
J: TRBJ2-4
DNA: TGTGCCAGCAGTCCGGGAGGGGGTTCCATTCAGTACTTC
CDR3: CASSPGGGSIQYF

size: NA
D: TRBD2
V: TRBV27
J: TRBJ2-7
DNA: TGTGCCAGCAGTTTAATATCGGCTAGCGGGGACCCCTACGAGCAGTACTTC
CDR3: CASSLISASGDPYEQYF

size: NA
D: TRBD1
V: TRBV6-1
J: TRBJ1-5
DNA: TGTGCCAGCAGTGAACGGACAGGAGAGGGCCGGCCCCAGCATTTT
CDR3: CASSERTGEGRPQHF

size: NA
D: TRBD1
V: TRBV2
J: TRBJ2-3
DNA: TGTGCCAGCAGTGGGACAGGGGGCGAAGATACGCAGTATTTT
CDR3: CASSGTGGEDTQYF

size: once
D: TRBD2
V: TRBV5-5
J: TRBJ2-3
DNA: TGTGCCAGCACCCGACTAGCGGGGTTGAATACGCAGTATTTT
CDR3: CASTRLAGLNTQYF

size: NA
D: NA
V: TRBV11-3
J: TRBJ1-3
DNA: TGTGCCAGCAGCTCTTGGGCTGTCGGAAACACCATATATTTT
CDR3: CASSSWAVGNTIYF

size: NA
D: TRBD1
V: TRBV2
J: TRBJ1-2
DNA: TGTGCCAGCCCCACAGGGGGCAGAAATGGCTACACCTTC
CDR3: CASPTGGRNGYTF

size: NA
D: NA
V: TRBV18
J: TRBJ1-6
DNA: TGTGCCAGCTCACCTTCCGGGAGTTCACCCCTCCACTTT
CDR3: CASSPSGSSPLHF

size: NA
D: NA
V: TRBV7-2
J: TRBJ2-5
DNA: TGTGCCAGCAGCTTAGTGGCAGGGGACGGCGGTCGAGAGACCCAGTACTTC
CDR3: CASSLVAGDGGRETQYF

size: NA
D: NA
V: TRBV12-3/TRBV12-4
J: TRBJ1-1
DNA: TGTGCCAGCAGTTTCCGAGGCAGGGGAGCTTTCTTT
CDR3: CASSFRGRGAFF

size: few
D: NA
V: TRBV6-4
J: TRBJ1-2
DNA: TGTGCCAGCAGTCCCCAGGTAGAGAACTATGGCTACACCTTC
CDR3: CASSPQVENYGYTF

size: NA
D: TRBD1
V: TRBV18
J: TRBJ1-2
DNA: TGTGCCAGCTCACCGGCTCCGACAGGGACCAACTATGGCTACACCTTC
CDR3: CASSPAPTGTNYGYTF

size: few
D: TRBD2
V: TRBV6-2/TRBV6-3
J: TRBJ2-6
DNA: TGTGCCAGCAGTTACCCTACCACGGGACTAGCGGATTCTGGGGCCAACGTCCTGACTTTC
CDR3: CASSYPTTGLADSGANVLTF

size: NA
D: TRBD1
V: TRBV28
J: TRBJ2-7
DNA: TGTGCCAGCACACGGACAGGGGTCGGGCACGAGCAGTACTTC
CDR3: CASTRTGVGHEQYF

size: NA
D: TRBD1
V: TRBV7-9
J: TRBJ1-2
DNA: TGTGCCAGCAGCTTAGCGGACAGGGGGATCTATGGCTACACCTTC
CDR3: CASSLADRGIYGYTF

size: NA
D: TRBD2
V: TRBV27
J: TRBJ2-5
DNA: TGTGCCAGCAGGAGATATTGGAGGGGACTAGACCCCCAAGAGACCCAGTACTTC
CDR3: CASRRYWRGLDPQETQYF

size: NA
D: NA
V: TRBV18
J: TRBJ1-1
DNA: TGTGCCAGCTCACTCTCAGGATTCGAAGCTTTCTTT
CDR3: CASSLSGFEAFF

size: NA
D: NA
V: TRBV2
J: TRBJ1-2
DNA: TGTGCCAGCAGTGAAGCCAGACGGGGGGCTGGTGGCTACACCTTC
CDR3: CASSEARRGAGGYTF

size: NA
D: NA
V: TRBV7-2
J: TRBJ1-2
DNA: TGTGCCAGCAGCTTAATCTCACCCCCCGGCTATGGCTACACCTTC
CDR3: CASSLISPPGYGYTF

size: NA
D: TRBD2
V: TRBV11-3
J: TRBJ2-3
DNA: TGTGCCAGCAGCTTAGAGGGCGGGAGTGGTAATACGCAGTATTTT
CDR3: CASSLEGGSGNTQYF

size: NA
D: NA
V: TRBV29-1
J: TRBJ1-5
DNA: TGCAGCGTTGTAGGGGATAGCAATCAGCCCCAGCATTTT
CDR3: CSVVGDSNQPQHF

size: NA
D: NA
V: TRBV27
J: TRBJ1-2
DNA: TGTGCCAGCAGTGTTGATGGCGGGAACTATGGCTACACCTTC
CDR3: CASSVDGGNYGYTF

size: NA
D: TRBD1
V: TRBV28
J: TRBJ1-3
DNA: TGTGCCAGCAGGGGACAGGGGGATGACTCTGGAAACACCATATATTTT
CDR3: CASRGQGDDSGNTIYF

size: few
D: NA
V: TRBV4-1
J: TRBJ2-1
DNA: TGCGCCAGCAGCCCGCGAGGGGAGGGGGGATCCTACAATGAGCAGTTCTTC
CDR3: CASSPRGEGGSYNEQFF

size: NA
D: TRBD1
V: TRBV25-1
J: TRBJ1-1
DNA: TGTGCCAGCAGTCCGGGACAGTTTGAAGCTTTCTTT
CDR3: CASSPGQFEAFF

size: NA
D: NA
V: TRBV6-4
J: TRBJ2-4
DNA: TGTGCCAGCAGAGGGGGGGAGGAAAACATTCAGTACTTC
CDR3: CASRGGEENIQYF

size: NA
D: TRBD2
V: TRBV19
J: TRBJ2-1
DNA: TGTGCCAGTAGCCCCATGGGGGGGTCATACAATGAGCAGTTCTTC
CDR3: CASSPMGGSYNEQFF

size: NA
D: NA
V: TRBV3-1/TRBV3-2
J: TRBJ1-3
DNA: TGTGCCAGCAGCCTTGCCCATCGGTTGAGGGACACCATATATTTT
CDR3: CASSLAHRLRDTIYF

size: NA
D: NA
V: TRBV6-5
J: TRBJ1-1
DNA: TGTGCCAGCAGGAGTCCGGGGAACACTGAAGCTTTCTTT
CDR3: CASRSPGNTEAFF

size: NA
D: NA
V: TRBV7-2
J: TRBJ1-1
DNA: TGTGCCAGCAGCTTGGCTGTCTCCATGAACACTGAAGCTTTCTTT
CDR3: CASSLAVSMNTEAFF

size: NA
D: NA
V: TRBV27
J: TRBJ2-1
DNA: TGTGCCAGCAGTTTATACGGGGGAGGAACGGTGAATGAGCAGTTCTTC
CDR3: CASSLYGGGTVNEQFF

size: NA
D: TRBD1
V: TRBV6-5
J: TRBJ1-6
DNA: TGTGCCAGCAGTCTAGGGACAGGGCAAAATTCACCCCTCCACTTT
CDR3: CASSLGTGQNSPLHF

size: NA
D: TRBD1
V: TRBV2
J: TRBJ2-6
DNA: TGTGCCAGCAGTGCGGACAGGGCCTCTGGGGCCAACGTCCTGACTTTC
CDR3: CASSADRASGANVLTF

size: NA
D: NA
V: TRBV29-1
J: TRBJ2-1
DNA: TGCAGCGTTGAACCCAGGGTCAACAATGAGCAGTTCTTC
CDR3: CSVEPRVNNEQFF

size: NA
D: TRBD1
V: TRBV18
J: TRBJ2-1
DNA: TGTGCCAGCCCCAATGGGACAGGGAGGGTAAGCTCCTACAATGAGCAGTTCTTC
CDR3: CASPNGTGRVSSYNEQFF

size: NA
D: NA
V: TRBV3-1/TRBV3-2
J: TRBJ2-1
DNA: TGTGCCAGCAGCCAAGAACAATACAATGAGCAGTTCTTC
CDR3: CASSQEQYNEQFF

size: NA
D: TRBD2
V: TRBV5-6
J: TRBJ2-1
DNA: TGTGCCAGCAGCTTTGGGCTAGCGGGGTTTGATGAGCAGTTCTTC
CDR3: CASSFGLAGFDEQFF

size: NA
D: TRBD2
V: TRBV9
J: TRBJ2-6
DNA: TGTGCCAGCAGCGTAGGAGTAGCGGGAGGATTCTCTGGGGCCAACGTCCTGACTTTC
CDR3: CASSVGVAGGFSGANVLTF

size: NA
D: NA
V: TRBV10-3
J: TRBJ2-7
DNA: TGTGCCACCTTGGGACTTTCGGGCTACGAGCAGTACTTC
CDR3: CATLGLSGYEQYF

size: NA
D: TRBD1
V: TRBV7-9
J: TRBJ1-5
DNA: TGTGCCAGCAGCTTAGGGACAGGGGGGGTTCCCCAGCATTTT
CDR3: CASSLGTGGVPQHF

size: NA
D: TRBD2
V: TRBV2
J: TRBJ2-3
DNA: TGTGCCAGCAGCGATAGACTAGCGGGGATCACAGATACGCAGTATTTT
CDR3: CASSDRLAGITDTQYF

size: NA
D: NA
V: TRBV10-2
J: TRBJ2-4
DNA: TGCGCCAGAGGATCCGGGACCCAGGGGAACATTCAGTACTTC
CDR3: CARGSGTQGNIQYF

size: NA
D: NA
V: TRBV11-2
J: TRBJ2-1
DNA: TGTGCCAGCAGCCTAGGAATCGGGGAGCAGTTCTTC
CDR3: CASSLGIGEQFF

size: NA
D: NA
V: TRBV9
J: TRBJ2-3
DNA: TGTGCCAGCAGCGTAACTAGTAAGAGCACAGATACGCAGTATTTT
CDR3: CASSVTSKSTDTQYF

size: NA
D: TRBD1
V: TRBV5-1
J: TRBJ1-1
DNA: TGCGCCAGCAGTGTGGACAGGCCCCAGAACACTGAAGCTTTCTTT
CDR3: CASSVDRPQNTEAFF

size: NA
D: TRBD1
V: TRBV28
J: TRBJ1-5
DNA: TGTGCCAGCAGACCGGACAGGGAAAGCAATCAGCCCCAGCATTTT
CDR3: CASRPDRESNQPQHF